The T cell receptor beta chain described here comes from a study of vaccination and CD4 T cells after COVID-19. As for the study in general: The study collected post-vaccine samples a median roughly 71 days after dose two, with a range of 14 to 241. Study-level points and caveats: A nonsignificant median increase from about 22 to 38 SARS-CoV-2-reactive clonotypes was observed.

As to this clonotype: Its antigen remains unidentified.

The CDR3 extends over 16 amino acids. Trimming took 5 bases from V and 2 from J; bases not matched to a gene: 13. CDR1 is DFQATT and CDR2 is SNEGSKA in the germline V gene (reference sequence). The study sequenced cultured CD4+ T cell DNA using the Oncomine TCR Beta short-read assay. Each CDR3 protein gets one entry after TCRdb re-called the PCR reads with MiXCR. The sample holds more than 12,000 distinct CDR3 sequences; around half are singletons and the top ten take roughly 4%. Treatment described: roughly 10-day PBMC culture with coronavirus spike peptide pools or control peptides (ViraFEST assay).

The TCR sequence derives from a human donor who had recovered from COVID-19. The chain has TRBV20-1 and TRBJ2-3, with 7 bases identical to TRBD2. Sequences were derived from CD4+ T cells from blood, cultured in vitro, sampled before SARS-CoV-2 vaccination. The DNA for the CDR3 is TGCAGTGCTGGGACGGCTAGCGGACATGTCACAGATACGCAGTATTTT. This encodes CSAGTASGHVTDTQYF.